The present T cell receptor beta chain was sequenced within a study of T cell responses to AZD1222 COVID-19 vaccine. Produced via immunoSEQ multiplex PCR; TCRdb's table is partial and in-frame only. The data show some 150,000 clones, approximately 90% seen once. V was clipped by 5 bases and J by 3 bases, with 11 bases between them. CDR1 is LNHDA, CDR2 SQIVND, per germline (reference sequence). The length of the CDR3 is 14 residues. About this clone: The target antigen is unknown.

Pooled samples include second doses given at about 4 or 12 weeks. Study-wide points: Unmutated variant regions are reportedly the target of nearly half of TCRs that are spike-specific. A mostly white British donor set with more females was recruited, and clonal diversity was possibly underestimated. Repertoire sampling was restricted to post-peak T cell response timepoints.

The chain combines TRBV19 with TRBJ1-3; D unresolved. This clonotype was sampled from an adult who received the AZD1222 COVID-19 vaccine. The sample in question was peripheral blood, obtained 28 days after the second AZD1222 dose. The CDR3, as DNA: TGTGCCAGTAGTGACCCAACAGATGGAAACACCATATATTTT. It is translated as CASSDPTDGNTIYF. The full variable domain, completed using reference TRBV19 and TRBJ1-3, is DGGITQSPKYLFRKEGQNVTLSCEQNLNHDAMYWYRQDPGQGLRLIYYSQIVNDFQKGDIAEGYSVSREKKESFPLTVTSAQKNPTAFYLCASSDPTDGNTIYFGEGSWLTVV.